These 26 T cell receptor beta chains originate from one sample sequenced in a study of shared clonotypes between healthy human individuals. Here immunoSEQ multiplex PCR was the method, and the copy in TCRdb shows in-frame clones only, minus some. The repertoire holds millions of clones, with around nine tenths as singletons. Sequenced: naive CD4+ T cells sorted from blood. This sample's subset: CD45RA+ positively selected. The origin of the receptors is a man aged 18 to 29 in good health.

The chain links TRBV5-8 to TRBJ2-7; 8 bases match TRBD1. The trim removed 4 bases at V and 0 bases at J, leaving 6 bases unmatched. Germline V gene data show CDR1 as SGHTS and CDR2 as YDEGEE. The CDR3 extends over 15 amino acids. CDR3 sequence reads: CASSLGQAISYEQYF. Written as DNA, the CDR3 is TGTGCCAGCAGCCTGGGACAGGCCATCTCCTACGAGCAGTACTTC.

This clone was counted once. The CDR3 region has the DNA TGTGCCAGCAGAATTGGATCCACTTCGGGTGAGCAGTTCTTC. Residues: CASRIGSTSGEQFF. The V and J genes are TRBV11-1 and TRBJ2-1; D is unclear. The germline CDR1 and CDR2 sequences are SGHAT and FQDESV (reference sequence). CDR3 length: 14 residues. Between the trimmed V and J ends, which lost 6 bases and 9 bases, there was a span of 18 bases. The full variable domain, rest sourced from reference TRBV11-1 and TRBJ2-1, is EAEVAQSPRYKITEKSQAVAFWCDPISGHATLYWYRQILGQGPELLVQFQDESVVDDSQLPKDRFSAERLKGVDSTLKIQPAELGDSAMYLCASRIGSTSGEQFFGPGTRLTVL.

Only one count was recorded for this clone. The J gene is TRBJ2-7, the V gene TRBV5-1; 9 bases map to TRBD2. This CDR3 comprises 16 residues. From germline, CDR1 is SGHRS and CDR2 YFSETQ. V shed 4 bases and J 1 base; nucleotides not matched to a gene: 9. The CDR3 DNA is TGCGCCAGCAGCGGTATAGAACTAGCGGGTTCCTACGAGCAGTACTTC. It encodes CASSGIELAGSYEQYF.

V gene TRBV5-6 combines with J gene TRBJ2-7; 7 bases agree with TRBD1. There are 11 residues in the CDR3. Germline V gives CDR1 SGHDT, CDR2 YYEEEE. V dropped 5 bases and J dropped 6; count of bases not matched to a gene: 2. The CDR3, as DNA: TGTGCCAGCAGGAGGGACAGCGAGCAGTACTTC. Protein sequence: CASRRDSEQYF.

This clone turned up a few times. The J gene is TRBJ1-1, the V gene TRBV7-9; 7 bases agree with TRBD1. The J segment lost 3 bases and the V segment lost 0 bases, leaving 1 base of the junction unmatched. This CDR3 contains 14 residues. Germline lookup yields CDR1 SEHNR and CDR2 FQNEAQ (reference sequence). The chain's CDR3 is CASSLATGYTEAFF. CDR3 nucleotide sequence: TGTGCCAGCAGCTTAGCGACAGGGTACACTGAAGCTTTCTTT.

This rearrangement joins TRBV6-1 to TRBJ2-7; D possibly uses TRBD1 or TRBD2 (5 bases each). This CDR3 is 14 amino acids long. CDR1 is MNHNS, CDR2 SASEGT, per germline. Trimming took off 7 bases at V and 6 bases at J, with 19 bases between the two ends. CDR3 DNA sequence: TGTGCCAGCACGGGGCTAGACTCCAAAAGCGAGCAGTACTTC. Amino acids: CASTGLDSKSEQYF.

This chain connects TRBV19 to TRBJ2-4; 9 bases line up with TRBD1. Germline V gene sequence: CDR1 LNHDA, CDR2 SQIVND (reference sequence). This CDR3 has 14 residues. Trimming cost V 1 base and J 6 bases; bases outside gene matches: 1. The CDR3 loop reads CASSIGGQGNIQYF. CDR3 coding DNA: TGTGCCAGTAGTATAGGGGGACAGGGAAACATTCAGTACTTC.

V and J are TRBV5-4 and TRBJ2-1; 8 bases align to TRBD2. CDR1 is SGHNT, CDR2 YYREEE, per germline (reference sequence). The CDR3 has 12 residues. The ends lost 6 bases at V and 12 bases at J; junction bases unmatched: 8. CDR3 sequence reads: CASTVGGGWQFF. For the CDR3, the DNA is TGTGCCAGCACCGTCGGGGGGGGATGGCAGTTCTTC.

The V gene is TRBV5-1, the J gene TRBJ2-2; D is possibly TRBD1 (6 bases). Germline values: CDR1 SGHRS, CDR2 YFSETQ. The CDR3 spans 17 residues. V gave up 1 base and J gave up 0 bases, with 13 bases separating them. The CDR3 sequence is CASSLSSGTPNTGELFF. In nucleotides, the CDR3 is TGCGCCAGCAGCTTGTCCTCCGGGACACCGAACACCGGGGAGCTGTTTTTT.

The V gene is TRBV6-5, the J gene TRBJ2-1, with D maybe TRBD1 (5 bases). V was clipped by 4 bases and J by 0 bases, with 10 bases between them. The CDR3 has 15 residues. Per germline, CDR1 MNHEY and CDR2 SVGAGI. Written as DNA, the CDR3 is TGTGCCAGCAGTTTCGACAGACTCTCCTACAATGAGCAGTTCTTC. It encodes CASSFDRLSYNEQFF.

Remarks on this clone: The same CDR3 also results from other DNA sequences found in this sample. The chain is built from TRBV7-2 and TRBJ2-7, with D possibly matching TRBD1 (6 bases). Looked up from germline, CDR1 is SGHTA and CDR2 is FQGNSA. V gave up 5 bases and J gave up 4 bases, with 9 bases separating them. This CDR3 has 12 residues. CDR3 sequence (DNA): TGTGCCAGCAGCCTCACAGGGTACGAGCAGTACTTC. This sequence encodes CASSLTGYEQYF.

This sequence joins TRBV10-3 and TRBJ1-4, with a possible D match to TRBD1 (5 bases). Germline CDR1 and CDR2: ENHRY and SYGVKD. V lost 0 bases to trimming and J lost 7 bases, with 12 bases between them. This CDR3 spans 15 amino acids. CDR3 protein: CAISESGGSGEKLFF. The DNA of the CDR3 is TGTGCCATCAGTGAGTCGGGGGGATCGGGTGAAAAACTGTTTTTT.

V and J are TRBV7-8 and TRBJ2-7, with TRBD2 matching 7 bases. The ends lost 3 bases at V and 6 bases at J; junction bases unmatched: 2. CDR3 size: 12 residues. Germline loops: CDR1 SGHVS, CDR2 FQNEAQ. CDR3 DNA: TGTGCCAGCAGCTTTGCGGGAGCCGAGCAGTACTTC. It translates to CASSFAGAEQYF.

CDR3 in amino acids: CAWSAISVNTEAFF. DNA for the CDR3: TGTGCCTGGAGCGCCATTTCGGTGAACACTGAAGCTTTCTTT. The rearrangement joins TRBV30 to TRBJ1-1, with D hard to call. V shed 3 bases and J shed 0 bases, with 11 bases lying between them. Germline loops: CDR1 GTSNPN, CDR2 SVGIG (reference sequence). This CDR3 has 14 amino acids.

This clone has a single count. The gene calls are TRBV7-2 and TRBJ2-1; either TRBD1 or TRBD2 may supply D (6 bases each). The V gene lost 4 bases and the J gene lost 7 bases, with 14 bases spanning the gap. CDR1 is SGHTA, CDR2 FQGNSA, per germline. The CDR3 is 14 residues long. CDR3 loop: CASSSGRGRNEQFF. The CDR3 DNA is TGTGCCAGCAGCTCCGGACGGGGGCGGAATGAGCAGTTCTTC.

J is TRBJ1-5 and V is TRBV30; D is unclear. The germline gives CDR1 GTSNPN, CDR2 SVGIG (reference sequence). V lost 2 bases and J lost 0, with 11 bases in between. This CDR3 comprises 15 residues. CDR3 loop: CAWSTKHISNQPQHF. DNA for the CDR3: TGTGCCTGGAGTACGAAACACATTAGCAATCAGCCCCAGCATTTT.

CDR3 sequence reads: CASSLEQGTEKLFF. As DNA, the CDR3 is TGTGCCAGCAGCTTGGAGCAGGGAACCGAAAAACTGTTTTTT. The chain employs TRBV5-4 and TRBJ1-4; the D gene is possibly TRBD1 (5 bases). V was trimmed by 0 bases and J by 8 bases, leaving 11 bases between them. The CDR3 has 14 amino acids. The germline V gene encodes CDR1 SGHNT and CDR2 YYREEE (reference sequence).

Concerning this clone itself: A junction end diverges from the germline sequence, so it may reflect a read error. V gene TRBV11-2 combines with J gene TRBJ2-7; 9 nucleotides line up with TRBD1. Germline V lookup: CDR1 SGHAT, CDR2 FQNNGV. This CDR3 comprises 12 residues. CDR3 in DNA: TGTGCCAGCAGCCCGGACAGGGGCAGTTTGGACTTC. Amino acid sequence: CASSPDRGSLDF. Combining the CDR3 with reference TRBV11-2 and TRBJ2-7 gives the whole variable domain EAGVAQSPRYKIIEKRQSVAFWCNPISGHATLYWYQQILGQGPKLLIQFQNNGVVDDSQLPKDRFSAERLKGVDSTLKIQPAKLEDSAVYLCASSPDRGSLDFGPGTRLTVT.

In DNA form, the CDR3 reads TGTGCCAGCAGAGCTACCACACCCCTCCACTTT. Translating it yields CASRATTPLHF. This sequence joins TRBV6-1 and TRBJ1-6; D is undetermined. The CDR3 consists of 11 residues. Trimming left V 6 bases short and J 11 bases short, with 8 bases between. Per the germline V gene, CDR1 is MNHNS and CDR2 is SASEGT.

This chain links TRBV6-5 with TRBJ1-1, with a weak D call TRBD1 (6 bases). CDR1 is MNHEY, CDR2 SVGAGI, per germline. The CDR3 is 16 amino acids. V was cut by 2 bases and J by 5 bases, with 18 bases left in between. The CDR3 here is CASSYLVGQGITEAFF. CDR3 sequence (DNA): TGTGCCAGCAGTTACCTCGTAGGGCAGGGGATAACTGAAGCTTTCTTT.

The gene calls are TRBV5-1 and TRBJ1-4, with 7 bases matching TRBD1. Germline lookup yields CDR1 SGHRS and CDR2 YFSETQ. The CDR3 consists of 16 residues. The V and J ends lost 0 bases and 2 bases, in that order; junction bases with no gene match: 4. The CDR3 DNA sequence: TGCGCCAGCAGCTTGGGATCGACAGGGACTAATGAAAAACTGTTTTTT. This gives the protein CASSLGSTGTNEKLFF.

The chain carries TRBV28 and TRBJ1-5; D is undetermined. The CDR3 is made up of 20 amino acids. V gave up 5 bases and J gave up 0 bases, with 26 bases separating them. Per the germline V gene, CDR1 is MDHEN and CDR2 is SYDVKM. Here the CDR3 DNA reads TGTGCCAGCAGTGATCGTCATACGGGATTTCCATTTTCTAGCAATCAGCCCCAGCATTTT. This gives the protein CASSDRHTGFPFSSNQPQHF.

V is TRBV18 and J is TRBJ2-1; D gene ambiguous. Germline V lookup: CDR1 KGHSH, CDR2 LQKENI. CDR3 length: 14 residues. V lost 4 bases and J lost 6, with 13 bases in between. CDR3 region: CASSQGEPLNEQFF. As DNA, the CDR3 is TGTGCCAGCTCACAGGGCGAACCCCTCAATGAGCAGTTCTTC.

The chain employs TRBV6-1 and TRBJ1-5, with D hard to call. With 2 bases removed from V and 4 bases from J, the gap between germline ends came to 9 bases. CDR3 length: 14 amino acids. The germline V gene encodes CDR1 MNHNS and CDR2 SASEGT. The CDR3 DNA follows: TGTGCCAGCAGTGAACCCAGGCGGAATCAGCCCCAGCATTTT. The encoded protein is CASSEPRRNQPQHF.

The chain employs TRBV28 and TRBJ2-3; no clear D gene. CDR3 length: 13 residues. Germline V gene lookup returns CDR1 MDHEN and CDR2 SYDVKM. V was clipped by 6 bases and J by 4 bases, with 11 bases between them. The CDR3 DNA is TGTGCCAGCAGCTACAACCCCTCAGATACGCAGTATTTT. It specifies CASSYNPSDTQYF. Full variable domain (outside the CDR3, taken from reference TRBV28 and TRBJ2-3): DVKVTQSSRYLVKRTGEKVFLECVQDMDHENMFWYRQDPGLGLRLIYFSYDVKMKEKGDIPEGYSVSREKKERFSLILESASTNQTSMYLCASSYNPSDTQYFGPGTRLTVL.

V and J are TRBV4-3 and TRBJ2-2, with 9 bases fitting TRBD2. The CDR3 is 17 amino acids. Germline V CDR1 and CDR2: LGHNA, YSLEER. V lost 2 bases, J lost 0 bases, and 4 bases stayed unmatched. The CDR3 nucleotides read TGCGCCAGCAGCCAACGTCTAGCGGGAACGAACACCGGGGAGCTGTTTTTT. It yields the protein CASSQRLAGTNTGELFF.